The TCR beta chain described here comes from a study of CD8 T cells in ankylosing spondylitis. In its sample, this clonotype was seen many times. Its antigen is as yet unknown. General observations from the study: Within matched ankylosing spondylitis synovial fluid, disease-linked clones were reportedly significantly enriched. The disease-linked clones had a CD8+ phenotype and low blood frequencies.

The germline CDR1 and CDR2 sequences are SQVTM and ANQGSEA. V gave up 6 bases and J gave up 6 bases, with 14 bases separating them. The CDR3 runs to 12 residues. TCRdb re-derived calls from the 5' RACE reads in MiXCR, one entry per CDR3 protein. The table includes about 66,000 distinct CDR3 sequences, 6.2% detected once. This TCR derives from a male donor with ankylosing spondylitis. Sequencing used synovial fluid, either unsorted or a sorted T cell fraction (not recorded which). The gene calls are TRBV29-1 and TRBJ1-1; D ambiguous. The CDR3 DNA reads TGCAGCGTGGGAGTCGGACGGGCTGAAGCTTTCTTT. Translation: CSVGVGRAEAFF.